These 10 T cell receptor beta chains were sequenced from one sample in a study of blood T cell repertoires in COVID-19. Clones were sequenced by immunoSEQ multiplex PCR, and TCRdb holds only the in-frame ones, with some missing. The table records 40,000 to 50,000 clones, 75% to 90% of them present only once. The source material was peripheral blood. The receptor source for this set is a human donor in a cohort sampled during active COVID-19.

The chain recombines TRBV21-1 with TRBJ2-7; the table's D gene call, TRBD2, was not cross checked with the DNA. TRBV21-1 is a listed pseudogene. The CDR3 spans 17 residues. CDR3 sequence reads: CASGAGTSALQPYEQYF. The CDR3 nucleotides read TGTGCCAGCGGAGCCGGGACTAGCGCCCTTCAGCCCTACGAGCAGTACTTC.

V is TRBV7-2 and J is TRBJ2-7, with TRBD2 matching 8 bases. V lost 5 bases to trimming and J lost 6 bases; unmatched junction nucleotides: 15. Germline V gene sequence: CDR1 SGHTA, CDR2 FQGNSA. This CDR3 is 16 amino acids long. The CDR3 reads CASSPRESGSFREQYF. CDR3 sequence (DNA): TGTGCCAGCAGCCCGAGAGAGAGCGGGAGCTTTCGCGAGCAGTACTTC.

The V gene is TRBV27, the J gene TRBJ2-7; 7 bases agree with TRBD1. This CDR3 is built from 12 residues. V gave up 3 bases and J gave up 6 bases; unmatched junction bases: 2. Germline V gene lookup returns CDR1 MNHEY and CDR2 SMNVEV (reference sequence). DNA of the CDR3: TGTGCCAGCAGTTTGAGGGGGCGCGAGCAGTACTTC. Translation: CASSLRGREQYF.

This clone was recorded once. The rearrangement links TRBV4-2 to TRBJ1-3, with 8 bases that match TRBD1. With V trimmed by 2 bases and J by 0 bases, 9 bases remained unmatched. Per germline, CDR1 LGHNA and CDR2 YNFKEQ. The CDR3 is 18 amino acids. The CDR3 DNA reads TGTGCCAGCAGCCAACGGAGGCGGGACAGGTCCTCTGGAAACACCATATATTTT. Protein: CASSQRRRDRSSGNTIYF.

The chain carries TRBV27 and TRBJ2-3; 8 bases align to TRBD1. In germline, CDR1 is MNHEY, CDR2 SMNVEV (reference sequence). The CDR3 spans 18 residues. The junction had 10 bases not matched to a gene; V was cut back by 2 bases and J by 0 bases. CDR3: CASSLRTLQGGSTDTQYF. The CDR3 coding sequence is TGTGCCAGCAGTTTACGAACACTACAGGGGGGAAGCACAGATACGCAGTATTTT.

The J gene is TRBJ2-7, the V gene TRBV27, with 7 positions matching TRBD1. The germline gives CDR1 MNHEY, CDR2 SMNVEV (reference sequence). The CDR3 runs to 11 residues. The V segment lost 6 bases and the J segment 6 bases; nucleotides outside the gene matches: 2. CDR3 sequence (DNA): TGTGCCAGCAGGACAGGGCGCGAGCAGTACTTC. Translated: CASRTGREQYF.

The chain combines TRBV7-3 with TRBJ2-2; 11 bases map to TRBD2. V dropped 7 bases and J dropped 4; count of bases not matched to a gene: 2. Per the germline V gene, CDR1 is SGHTA and CDR2 is FQGTGA. This CDR3 has 14 amino acids. CDR3 DNA: TGTGCCAGCAAGGGGACTAGCGGCACCGGGGAGCTGTTTTTT. Amino acids: CASKGTSGTGELFF.

V is TRBV6-2 or TRBV6-3 and J is TRBJ2-3; TRBD2 matches 9 bases. CDR1 MNHEY and CDR2 SVGEGT come from the germline V gene. This CDR3 has 15 amino acids. V lost 2 bases and J lost 0; bases outside the gene matches: 0. In DNA, the CDR3 is TGTGCCAGCAGTTACACTAGCGGGAGCACAGATACGCAGTATTTT. Translation gives CASSYTSGSTDTQYF.

The rearrangement links TRBV7-9 to TRBJ2-7; D possibly corresponds to TRBD2 (5 bases). The CDR3 has 14 residues. Trimming took off 6 bases at V and 1 base at J, with 13 bases between the two ends. Per the germline V gene, CDR1 is SEHNR and CDR2 is FQNEAQ (reference sequence). In DNA form, the CDR3 reads TGTGCCAGCAGAGCTGACGGGGTGTCCTACGAGCAGTACTTC. Amino acid sequence: CASRADGVSYEQYF.

This chain uses TRBV25-1 with TRBJ1-2; a possible D gene is TRBD1 (5 bases). V shed 5 bases and J shed 3 bases, with 13 bases lying between them. The CDR3 totals 14 residues. Germline V gene lookup returns CDR1 MGHDK and CDR2 SYGVNS. CDR3 in DNA: TGTGCCAGCAGTCAGTCCGGGACTCACTATGGCTACACCTTC. It yields the protein CASSQSGTHYGYTF.